This TCR beta chain was identified during a study of identical twins. This clonotype was found a few times. Its antigen is unidentified. General study points: Models underpredicted monozygotic twin sharing of out-of-frame TCR alpha. Beta clonotypes that were abundant in cord blood contained fewer insertions, a pattern absent from memory repertoires.

Each CDR3 protein gets one entry after TCRdb re-called the 5' RACE reads with MiXCR. Of approximately 700,000 distinct CDR3 sequences in the sample, roughly 6% were seen once. CDR1 is KGHDR and CDR2 is SFDVKD in the germline V gene. Trimming took 3 bases from V and 9 from J, leaving 11 bases between them. The CDR3 sequence is 13 residues long. This receptor was identified in a man younger than 30 in good health. The sequenced sample consisted of naive T cells sorted from blood. The rearrangement joins TRBV24-1 to TRBJ2-1, with D perhaps TRBD1 (5 bases). The CDR3 protein is CATSDRRGAEQFF. The DNA for the CDR3 is TGTGCCACCAGTGATCGAAGGGGTGCTGAGCAGTTCTTC.